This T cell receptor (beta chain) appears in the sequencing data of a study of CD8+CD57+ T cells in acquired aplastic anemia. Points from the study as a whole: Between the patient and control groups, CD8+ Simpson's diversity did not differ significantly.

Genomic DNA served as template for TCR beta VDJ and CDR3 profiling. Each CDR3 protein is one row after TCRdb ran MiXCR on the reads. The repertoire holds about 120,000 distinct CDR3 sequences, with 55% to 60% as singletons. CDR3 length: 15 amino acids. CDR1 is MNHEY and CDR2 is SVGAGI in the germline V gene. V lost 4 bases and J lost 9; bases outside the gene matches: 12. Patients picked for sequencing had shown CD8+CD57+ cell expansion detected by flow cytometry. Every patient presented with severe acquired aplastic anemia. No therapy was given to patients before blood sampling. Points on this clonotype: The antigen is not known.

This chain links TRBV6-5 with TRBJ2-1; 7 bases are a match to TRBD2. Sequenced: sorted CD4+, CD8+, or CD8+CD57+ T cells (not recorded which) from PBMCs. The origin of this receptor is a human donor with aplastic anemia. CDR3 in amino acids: CASSLSSAGELEQFF. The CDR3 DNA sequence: TGTGCCAGCAGTTTATCGTCCGCGGGAGAACTTGAGCAGTTCTTC.